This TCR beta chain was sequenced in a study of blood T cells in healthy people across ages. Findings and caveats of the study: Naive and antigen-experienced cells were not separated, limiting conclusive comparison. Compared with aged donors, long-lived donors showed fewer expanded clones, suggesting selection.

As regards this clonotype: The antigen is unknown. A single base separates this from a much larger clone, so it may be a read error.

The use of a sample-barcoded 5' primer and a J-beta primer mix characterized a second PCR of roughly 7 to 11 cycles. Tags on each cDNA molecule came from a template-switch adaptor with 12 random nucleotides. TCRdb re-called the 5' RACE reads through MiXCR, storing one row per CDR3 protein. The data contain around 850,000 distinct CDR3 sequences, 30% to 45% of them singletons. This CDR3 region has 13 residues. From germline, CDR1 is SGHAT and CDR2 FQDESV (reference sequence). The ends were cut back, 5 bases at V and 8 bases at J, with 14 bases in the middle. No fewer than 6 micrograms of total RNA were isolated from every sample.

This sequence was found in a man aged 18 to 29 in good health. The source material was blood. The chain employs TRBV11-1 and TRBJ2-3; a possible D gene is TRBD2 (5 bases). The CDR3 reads CASSPRTAATQYF. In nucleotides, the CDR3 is TGTGCCAGCAGCCCCCGGACTGCCGCTACGCAGTATTTT.